These T cell receptor beta chains were read from a single sample in a study of cytomegalovirus exposure and HLA in healthy donors. Only in-frame clones appear in the TCRdb table, and some are missing; sequencing was by immunoSEQ multiplex PCR. The sample holds about 130,000 clones; 60% to 85% are singletons and the top ten take less than 2.5%. The sample consisted of PBMCs. These receptors all stem from a man in his fifties in good health and CMV-seronegative. Each CDR3 is given with its conserved first and last residue. D genes are given only for firm matches. Expanded clones are given a class, and other clones once, few, many or no size at all.

J | size | D | V | CDR3 | DNA
TRBJ1-4 | NA | TRBD1 | TRBV5-8 | CASSFGDRGRKLFF | TGTGCCAGCAGCTTCGGGGACAGGGGGAGAAAACTGTTTTTT
TRBJ2-3 | few | TRBD2 | TRBV6-1 | CASSGTSGGADTQYF | TGTGCCAGCAGTGGGACTAGCGGGGGGGCAGATACGCAGTATTTT
TRBJ1-2 | NA | NA | TRBV28 | CASSLALLVNYGYTF | TGTGCCAGCAGTTTAGCCCTGCTAGTAAACTATGGCTACACCTTC
TRBJ1-1 | NA | NA | TRBV13 | CASSFSRQSRRTFF | TGTGCCAGCAGCTTCTCGAGACAGTCACGAAGGACTTTCTTT
TRBJ1-5 | NA | NA | TRBV5-1 | CASSLDAENYSNQPQHF | TGCGCCAGCAGCTTGGATGCGGAAAACTATAGCAATCAGCCCCAGCATTTT
TRBJ2-5 | once | TRBD2 | TRBV7-2 | CASSLSGGGAETQYF | TGTGCCAGCAGCTTAAGTGGCGGGGGGGCCGAGACCCAGTACTTC
TRBJ2-5 | NA | NA | TRBV18 | CASSPFLVSAETQYF | TGTGCCAGCTCACCATTCCTAGTTAGCGCGGAGACCCAGTACTTC
TRBJ2-5 | NA | NA | TRBV4-1 | CASSRGGLGSQETQYF | TGCGCCAGCAGCCGCGGAGGACTTGGCTCTCAAGAGACCCAGTACTTC
TRBJ1-6 | few | TRBD1 | TRBV28 | CASHRDSNSPLHF | TGTGCCAGCCATAGGGACAGCAATTCACCCCTCCACTTT
TRBJ1-1 | NA | NA | TRBV6-5 | CASSRNRMNTEAFF | TGTGCCAGCAGCAGAAACAGAATGAACACTGAAGCTTTCTTT
TRBJ2-4 | NA | NA | TRBV6-1 | CASSERGAKNIQYF | TGTGCCAGCAGTGAACGGGGGGCCAAAAACATTCAGTACTTC
TRBJ1-2 | NA | NA | TRBV20-1 | CSASDGYTF | TGCAGTGCCTCGGATGGCTACACCTTC
TRBJ1-2 | NA | NA | TRBV6-4 | CASSSAPDGGGGYTF | TGTGCCAGCAGTTCGGCTCCTGACGGGGGTGGTGGCTACACCTTC
TRBJ1-3 | NA | NA | TRBV4-2 | CASSPGGNTIYF | TGTGCCAGCAGCCCAGGCGGAAACACCATATATTTT
TRBJ2-1 | few | TRBD2 | TRBV5-1 | CASSLGGLAAVDEQFF | TGCGCCAGCAGCTTGGGGGGACTAGCTGCAGTCGATGAGCAGTTCTTC
TRBJ1-1 | NA | NA | TRBV6-5 | CASSYREMNTEAFF | TGTGCCAGCAGTTACCGGGAGATGAACACTGAAGCTTTCTTT
TRBJ2-7 | NA | TRBD1 | TRBV5-5 | CASSLGTGLGSEQYF | TGTGCCAGCAGCTTGGGGACAGGGTTAGGAAGCGAGCAGTACTTC
TRBJ1-4 | NA | TRBD1 | TRBV7-9 | CASSLAGGWGEKLFF | TGTGCCAGCAGCTTAGCAGGGGGCTGGGGTGAAAAACTGTTTTTT
TRBJ1-5 | NA | NA | TRBV25-1 | CASSAPGGGPNQPQHF | TGTGCCAGCAGTGCCCCGGGAGGGGGACCCAATCAGCCCCAGCATTTT
TRBJ1-2 | NA | NA | TRBV5-1 | CASSLGGTDYGYTF | TGCGCCAGCAGCTTGGGGGGGACTGACTATGGCTACACCTTC
TRBJ2-3 | NA | NA | TRBV19 | CASPSQPHSTDTQYF | TGTGCCAGTCCGAGCCAACCGCATAGCACAGATACGCAGTATTTT
TRBJ2-1 | NA | TRBD1 | TRBV5-1 | CASSQGQGSEQFF | TGCGCCAGCAGCCAGGGACAGGGATCTGAGCAGTTCTTC
TRBJ2-1 | few | TRBD2 | TRBV9 | CASSVLAGPNEQFF | TGTGCCAGCAGCGTCCTAGCGGGGCCAAATGAGCAGTTCTTC
TRBJ2-7 | few | NA | TRBV11-2 | CASSLSSQLISYEQYF | TGTGCCAGCAGCTTATCGAGTCAACTGATCTCCTACGAGCAGTACTTC
TRBJ2-2 | NA | NA | TRBV5-1 | CASSLGQFTGELFF | TGCGCCAGCAGCTTGGGGCAGTTCACCGGGGAGCTGTTTTTT
TRBJ1-1 | NA | NA | TRBV25-1 | CATSAGTNTEAFF | TGTGCCACCAGCGCTGGCACGAACACTGAAGCTTTCTTT
TRBJ2-3 | NA | TRBD2 | TRBV2 | CASSVLAGSTDTQYF | TGTGCCAGCAGCGTACTAGCGGGGAGCACAGATACGCAGTATTTT
TRBJ2-5 | NA | NA | TRBV9 | CASSLGAEETQYF | TGTGCCAGCAGCTTAGGGGCAGAAGAGACCCAGTACTTC
TRBJ2-5 | few | NA | TRBV14 | CASSHPGEQLWDQETQYF | TGTGCCAGCAGCCATCCCGGGGAGCAGCTATGGGACCAAGAGACCCAGTACTTC
TRBJ1-4 | NA | NA | TRBV6-5 | CASSYAGATNEKLFF | TGTGCCAGCAGTTACGCGGGGGCGACTAATGAAAAACTGTTTTTT
TRBJ2-2 | few | NA | TRBV6-1 | CASREGQTITGELFF | TGTGCCAGCAGGGAGGGGCAGACTATAACCGGGGAGCTGTTTTTT
TRBJ1-2 | few | TRBD1 | TRBV5-6 | CASSLRAGQGARGGYTF | TGTGCCAGCAGCTTAAGGGCCGGACAGGGGGCGCGAGGTGGCTACACCTTC
TRBJ1-3 | NA | NA | TRBV25-1 | CASTRSGNTIYF | TGTGCCAGCACCCGCTCTGGAAACACCATATATTTT
TRBJ1-2 | few | TRBD1 | TRBV19 | CASSRQGLEANYGYTF | TGTGCCAGTAGTAGACAGGGGTTGGAAGCTAACTATGGCTACACCTTC
TRBJ2-2 | NA | NA | TRBV6-5 | CASSPGTTNTGELFF | TGTGCCAGCAGCCCCGGGACAACGAACACCGGGGAGCTGTTTTTT
TRBJ1-5 | NA | NA | TRBV2 | CASSAETPGPQHF | TGTGCCAGCAGTGCTGAGACTCCCGGGCCCCAGCATTTT